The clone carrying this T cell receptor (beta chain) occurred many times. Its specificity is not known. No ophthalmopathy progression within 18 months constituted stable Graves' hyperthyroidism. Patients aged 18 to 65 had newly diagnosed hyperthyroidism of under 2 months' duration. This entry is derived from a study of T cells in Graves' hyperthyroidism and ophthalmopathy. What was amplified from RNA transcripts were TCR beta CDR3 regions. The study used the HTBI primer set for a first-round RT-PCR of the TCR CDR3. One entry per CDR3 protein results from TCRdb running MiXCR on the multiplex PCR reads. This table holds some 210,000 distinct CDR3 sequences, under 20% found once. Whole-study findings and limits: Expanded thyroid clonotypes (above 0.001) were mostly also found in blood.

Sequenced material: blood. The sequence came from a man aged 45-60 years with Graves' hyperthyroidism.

CDR3 coding DNA: TGTGCCAGCAGCCTCATCCCCTATGGCGGTACGCAGTATTTT. Encoded protein: CASSLIPYGGTQYF. The rearrangement joins TRBV3-1 to TRBJ2-3; D gene unclear. Trimming cost V 4 bases and J 8 bases, with 16 bases left between them. Germline V CDR1 and CDR2: LGHDT, YNNKEL (reference sequence). The CDR3 loop spans 14 amino acids.